What follows are 21 T cell receptor beta chains derived from one specimen sequenced in a study of blood T cell repertoires in COVID-19. Profiling relied on immunoSEQ multiplex PCR, and the TCRdb table lists in-frame clones only, not all of them. The sample includes about 280,000 clones, around 90% of them seen just once. The sequenced material came from PBMCs or T cells enriched from blood (not recorded which). Receptors were obtained from a woman aged 18-30 years with acute COVID-19.

The CDR3 sequence is CASQQQNRYTGELFF. For the CDR3, the DNA is TGTGCCAGTCAACAGCAGAATCGTTACACCGGGGAGCTGTTTTTT. V usage is TRBV19 and J usage is TRBJ2-2, with D unresolved. Per the germline V gene, CDR1 is LNHDA and CDR2 is SQIVND (reference sequence). The CDR3 has 15 amino acids. With 8 bases removed from V and 3 bases from J, the gap between germline ends came to 16 bases.

V is TRBV7-8 and J is TRBJ2-3, with 13 bases fitting TRBD2. Germline V gene sequence: CDR1 SGHVS, CDR2 FQNEAQ. V lost 5 bases and J lost 1; bases outside the gene matches: 3. The CDR3 spans 16 residues. The CDR3 DNA reads TGTGCCAGCAGCAGAGGACTAGCGGGAGGCACAGATACGCAGTATTTT. Protein: CASSRGLAGGTDTQYF.

The chain recombines TRBV2 with TRBJ1-1; the D is unclear. The ends were cut back, 2 bases at V and 7 bases at J, with 23 bases in the middle. The CDR3 totals 17 residues. Germline-derived CDR1 and CDR2 are SNHLY and FYNNEI. CDR3 sequence: CASSELGRGPGQSEAFF. CDR3 in DNA: TGTGCCAGCAGTGAACTCGGCCGTGGTCCAGGCCAGAGTGAAGCTTTCTTT. Full variable domain (remainder filled in from reference TRBV2 and TRBJ1-1): EPEVTQTPSHQVTQMGQEVILRCVPISNHLYFYWYRQILGQKVEFLVSFYNNEISEKSEIFDDQFSVERPDGSNFTLKIRSTKLEDSAMYFCASSELGRGPGQSEAFFGQGTRLTVV.

This clone was observed a few times. This CDR3 is CASSQATRLSYNEQFF. The CDR3 DNA is TGTGCCAGCAGCCAAGCTACGCGACTATCCTACAATGAGCAGTTCTTC. J is TRBJ2-1 and V is TRBV4-2, with D perhaps matching TRBD2 (5 bases). The V end was cut by 1 base, the J end by 1 base, with 11 bases between. The length of the CDR3 is 16 residues. Germline CDR1 and CDR2: LGHNA and YNFKEQ.

The sample holds one count of this clone. This chain uses TRBV4-3 with TRBJ2-1, with a weak D call TRBD2 (7 bases). Germline CDR1 and CDR2: LGHNA and YSLEER. V dropped 0 bases and J dropped 5 bases, with 17 bases sitting between them. CDR3 length equals 17 residues. CDR3 DNA: TGCGCCAGCAGCCAAGAAAGGTGGTGGGAGGGGGACAATGAGCAGTTCTTC. Encoded protein: CASSQERWWEGDNEQFF.

The V and J genes are TRBV7-2 and TRBJ2-3, with 8 bases that match TRBD2. The CDR3 consists of 15 residues. Trimming removed 2 bases from V and 7 bases from J; junction bases left unmatched: 8. Germline V CDR1 and CDR2: SGHTA, FQGNSA. CDR3 sequence reads: CASSLMDSGKNTQYF. The CDR3 DNA follows: TGTGCCAGCAGCTTAATGGATAGCGGGAAAAATACGCAGTATTTT.

The V call is TRBV6-5, the J call TRBJ1-1; 8 bases are shared with TRBD1. J gave up 6 bases and V 2 bases, and 8 bases lay outside the gene matches. CDR3 size: 15 residues. The germline V gene encodes CDR1 MNHEY and CDR2 SVGAGI. The CDR3 is CASSYLGQGIPEAFF. The CDR3 region has the DNA TGTGCCAGCAGTTACCTAGGACAGGGAATTCCTGAAGCTTTCTTT.

V is TRBV11-2 and J is TRBJ2-7; no clear D gene. Deletions cut 1 base from V and 0 bases from J, with 7 bases between. Germline V CDR1 and CDR2: SGHAT, FQNNGV. This CDR3 has 14 residues. In DNA form, the CDR3 reads TGTGCCAGCAGCTTAGCGCCAGACTCCTACGAGCAGTACTTC. As protein: CASSLAPDSYEQYF. The full variable domain, rest sourced from reference TRBV11-2 and TRBJ2-7, is EAGVAQSPRYKIIEKRQSVAFWCNPISGHATLYWYQQILGQGPKLLIQFQNNGVVDDSQLPKDRFSAERLKGVDSTLKIQPAKLEDSAVYLCASSLAPDSYEQYFGPGTRLTVT.

V is TRBV3-1 (or the pseudogene TRBV3-2) and J is TRBJ1-4; 8 bases are a match to TRBD1. CDR3 length: 16 residues. With 3 bases clipped from V and 7 bases from J, the junction kept 10 bases outside the gene matches. The V gene's germline CDR1 is LGHDT and CDR2 YNNKEL (reference sequence). This CDR3 is CASSHEPGGEGEKLFF. The DNA for the CDR3 is TGTGCCAGCAGCCATGAACCAGGGGGCGAGGGTGAAAAACTGTTTTTT.

This clone showed up just a few times. J is TRBJ1-1 and V is TRBV5-1; possible D gene TRBD1, 5 bases. V was cut by 0 bases and J by 6 bases, with 15 bases left in between. Per germline, CDR1 SGHRS and CDR2 YFSETQ. The length of the CDR3 is 15 residues. The CDR3 protein is CASSLVSGGGAEAFF. CDR3 coding DNA: TGCGCCAGCAGCTTGGTCTCGGGGGGAGGGGCTGAAGCTTTCTTT.

V gene TRBV23-1 combines with J gene TRBJ1-5, with D possibly matching TRBD1 (6 bases). TRBV23-1 is treated as an ORF (open reading frame) with a function not yet certain. The CDR3 totals 17 residues. The germline V and J ends were trimmed by 8 bases and 4 bases, with 24 bases remaining between them. In DNA form, the CDR3 reads TGCGCCAGCGGTGGGGGGGCAAGCGGCAGGGGTAATCAGCCCCAGCATTTT. It encodes CASGGGASGRGNQPQHF.

The V gene is TRBV7-2, the J gene TRBJ2-5; 9 bases agree with TRBD2. With V trimmed by 2 bases and J by 3 bases, 4 bases remained unmatched. The length of the CDR3 is 15 residues. Per the germline V gene, CDR1 is SGHTA and CDR2 is FQGNSA. The CDR3 spells CASSLLSSGKETQYF. CDR3 coding DNA: TGTGCCAGCAGCTTATTATCTAGCGGGAAAGAGACCCAGTACTTC.

J is TRBJ1-5 and V is TRBV4-2; the match to TRBD1 covers 9 bases. The trim removed 3 bases at V and 6 bases at J, leaving 3 bases unmatched. The CDR3 runs to 14 residues. Germline CDR1 LGHNA, CDR2 YNFKEQ. CDR3 amino acids: CASSQGQGGQPQHF. The CDR3 DNA follows: TGTGCCAGCAGCCAGGGACAGGGAGGTCAGCCCCAGCATTTT.

On this clone itself: Relative to the germline gene, one junction end is altered; a read error may explain this. Within the sample, other DNA sequences also encode this same CDR3. The chain couples TRBV18 to TRBJ1-6; D remains ambiguous. This CDR3 has 18 amino acids. The germline V gene has CDR1 KGHSH and CDR2 LQKENI. DNA of the CDR3: TGTGCCAGTTCACCAATTCCGTACAATGGCATTGGTAATTCACCCCTCCACTTT. It codes for CASSPIPYNGIGNSPLHF.

CDR3 nucleotides: TGTGCCACCAGCAGAGTTCCAAGACAGGCGGATTCACCCCTCCACTTT. It specifies CATSRVPRQADSPLHF. The rearrangement links TRBV15 to TRBJ1-6; D might be TRBD1 (6 bases). Between the trimmed V and J ends, which lost 1 base and 8 bases, there was a span of 15 bases. This CDR3 has 16 amino acids. Germline assignment: CDR1 LNHNV and CDR2 YYDKDF (reference sequence).

The chain recombines TRBV6-2 or TRBV6-3 with TRBJ2-7; TRBD2 might be the D (5 bases). The ends were cut back, 3 bases at V and 0 bases at J, with 9 bases in the middle. The CDR3 has 14 amino acids. Germline V gives CDR1 MNHEY, CDR2 SVGEGT. CDR3 sequence (DNA): TGTGCCAGCAGTTATGCGGGTGTCTCCTACGAGCAGTACTTC. This translates into CASSYAGVSYEQYF.

The rearrangement joins TRBV2 to TRBJ1-2, with D possibly being TRBD1 (6 bases). This CDR3 is built from 15 residues. Deletions cut 3 bases from V and 4 bases from J, with 15 bases between. Germline V gene data show CDR1 as SNHLY and CDR2 as FYNNEI. The CDR3 here is CASSDWAGESYGYTF. Here the CDR3 DNA reads TGTGCCAGCAGTGATTGGGCAGGGGAAAGCTATGGCTACACCTTC.

This rearrangement joins TRBV3-1 (or the pseudogene TRBV3-2) to TRBJ2-1, with 15 bases lining up with TRBD2. CDR1 LGHDT and CDR2 YNNKEL come from the germline V gene (reference sequence). This CDR3 has 17 residues. V dropped 2 bases and J dropped 9; count of bases not matched to a gene: 8. CDR3 amino acids: CASSQKGPGLAGGEQFF. As DNA, the CDR3 is TGTGCCAGCAGCCAAAAGGGACCGGGACTAGCGGGGGGTGAGCAGTTCTTC.

V is TRBV12-3 or TRBV12-4 and J is TRBJ2-1; maybe TRBD1 (6 bases). Trimming cost V 5 bases and J 9 bases, with 11 bases left between them. CDR3 size: 12 residues. CDR3 in amino acids: CASSRQGTEQFF. In DNA, the CDR3 is TGTGCCAGCAGTCGGCAGGGGACTGAGCAGTTCTTC.

This clone showed up just a few times. The chain combines TRBV11-2 with TRBJ1-1; D may be TRBD1 (6 bases). Trimming removed 1 base at V and 4 bases at J, with 13 bases between. CDR1 is SGHAT, CDR2 FQNNGV, per germline. The CDR3 loop spans 15 amino acids. CDR3 coding DNA: TGTGCCAGCAGCTTAGGAGGGGGTCGTGGCACTGAAGCTTTCTTT. This translates into CASSLGGGRGTEAFF.

CDR3 DNA: TGCGCCAGCAGCCTACATGACAGACAGTCTGAAGCTTTCTTT. Residues: CASSLHDRQSEAFF. V and J are TRBV4-3 and TRBJ1-1, with D perhaps TRBD1 (5 bases). This CDR3 spans 14 amino acids. V was trimmed by 4 bases and J by 6 bases, leaving 15 bases between them. Germline V gene lookup returns CDR1 LGHNA and CDR2 YSLEER.